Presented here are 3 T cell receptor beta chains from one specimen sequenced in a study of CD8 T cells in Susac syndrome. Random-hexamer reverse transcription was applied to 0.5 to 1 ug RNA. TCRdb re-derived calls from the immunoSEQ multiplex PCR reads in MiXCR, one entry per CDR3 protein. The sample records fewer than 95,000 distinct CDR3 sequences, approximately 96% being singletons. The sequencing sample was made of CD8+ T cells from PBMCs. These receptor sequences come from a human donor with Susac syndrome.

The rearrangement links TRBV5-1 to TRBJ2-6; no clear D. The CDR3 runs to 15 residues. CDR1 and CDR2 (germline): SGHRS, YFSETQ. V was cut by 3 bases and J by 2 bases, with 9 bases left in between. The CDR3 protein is CASSSTITGANVLTF. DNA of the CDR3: TGCGCCAGCAGCTCGACGATAACTGGGGCCAACGTCCTGACTTTC.

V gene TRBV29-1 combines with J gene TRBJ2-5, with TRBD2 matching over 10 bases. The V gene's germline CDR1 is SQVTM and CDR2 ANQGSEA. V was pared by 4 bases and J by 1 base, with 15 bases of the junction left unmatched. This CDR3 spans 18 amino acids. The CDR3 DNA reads TGCAGCGTTGGCTACGCGGTAGCGGGGGGTACCAGCCAAGAGACCCAGTACTTC. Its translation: CSVGYAVAGGTSQETQYF. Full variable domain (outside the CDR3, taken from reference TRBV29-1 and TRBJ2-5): SAVISQKPSRDICQRGTSLTIQCQVDSQVTMMFWYRQQPGQSLTLIATANQGSEATYESGFVIDKFPISRPNLTFSTLTVSNMSPEDSSIYLCSVGYAVAGGTSQETQYFGPGTRLLVL.

The CDR3 reads CAWRKYTTDTQYF. The CDR3 region has the DNA TGTGCCTGGAGGAAATACACGACAGATACGCAGTATTTT. The chain has TRBV30 and TRBJ2-3; D gene ambiguous. This CDR3 has 13 amino acids. CDR1 GTSNPN and CDR2 SVGIG come from the germline V gene (reference sequence). Trimming shortened V by 3 bases and J by 3 bases, and 10 bases separated the two germline ends.